The clone carrying this TCR beta chain was detected only a few times. This record comes from a study of blood T cell repertoires in COVID-19. Across the study: Researchers got acute and convalescent COVID-19 samples from the United States, Italy and Spain. The analysed material was cDNA or gDNA that came from T cells, B-cell-depleted T cells, or PBMCs.

Methods used by the authors: Nucleated cell counts were estimated from reference gene primer amplification. Clones were sequenced by immunoSEQ multiplex PCR, and TCRdb holds only the in-frame ones, with some missing. V, J and clone size were drawn from that table, and D and trimming were deduced from the DNA. Of roughly 50,000 clones detected, 89% appear once; the ten largest clones hold around 15%. Per germline, CDR1 MNHEY and CDR2 SMNVEV (reference sequence). Trimming removed 4 bases at V and 0 bases at J, with 13 bases between. The CDR3 is made up of 16 amino acids. Sample: peripheral blood. J is TRBJ2-1 and V is TRBV27, with TRBD2 as a possible D gene (6 bases). The clonotype was recovered from an older woman with active COVID-19. CDR3 nucleotide sequence: TGTGCCAGCAGTTCTCCGACTAGTGGCTCCTACAATGAGCAGTTCTTC. Protein sequence: CASSSPTSGSYNEQFF.